The rows below give T cell receptor beta chains drawn from one sample of a study of T cells in Graves' hyperthyroidism and ophthalmopathy. One entry per CDR3 protein, called by TCRdb with MiXCR from the multiplex PCR reads. The data contain under 400,000 distinct CDR3 sequences, less than 15% of them singletons. Sequencing used blood. The receptors come from a woman in her late teens or twenties with Graves' hyperthyroidism. Both conserved end residues are part of each CDR3. D genes are given only for firm matches. The size of a clone is reported for some rows only, either as once, few or many, or as a class for expanded clones.

V,D,length,size,J,DNA,CDR3
TRBV24-1,-,14,-,TRBJ2-5,TGTGCCACCAGTGATTCTCGGGACCAAGAGACCCAGTACTTC,CATSDSRDQETQYF
TRBV20-1,-,16,many,TRBJ2-1,TGCAGTGCTAGAGACTATGACATAGGCAACTACAATGAGCAGTTCTTC,CSARDYDIGNYNEQFF
TRBV6-1,-,13,many,TRBJ1-2,TGTGCCAGCAGTGAACGGGAATACTATGGCTACACCTTC,CASSEREYYGYTF
TRBV27,TRBD2,15,-,TRBJ2-7,TGTGCCAGCAGCTGGGGGGGGGTAGGGGCCTACGAGCAGTACTTC,CASSWGGVGAYEQYF
TRBV28,TRBD2,17,-,TRBJ2-3,TGTGCCAGCAGCTCGGAAGGACTAGCGGGAGGAGGGGATACGCAGTATTTT,CASSSEGLAGGGDTQYF
TRBV18,-,15,many,TRBJ2-2,TGTGCCAGCTCACCACCGTCGCAGCCCACCGGGGAGCTGTTTTTT,CASSPPSQPTGELFF
TRBV19,-,15,-,TRBJ1-1,TGTGCCAGTAGTATTGGAGGGTCCTTCAACACTGAAGCTTTCTTT,CASSIGGSFNTEAFF
TRBV5-6,TRBD2,15,many,TRBJ2-7,TGTGCCAGCAGCGGGAGGGGTGGACTCCTATCAGAGCAGTACTTC,CASSGRGGLLSEQYF
TRBV28,TRBD1,13,many,TRBJ2-4,TGTGCCAGCAGACCCGGGACAGTTAACATTCAGTACTTC,CASRPGTVNIQYF
TRBV7-9,TRBD2,15,-,TRBJ2-1,TGTGCCAGCAGCTTAGATACTAGCGGGGTTAATGAGCAGTTCTTC,CASSLDTSGVNEQFF
TRBV20-1,TRBD1,15,many,TRBJ2-7,TGCAGTGCTAGAGAAACACAGGGGATGAGCGACGAGCAGTACTTC,CSARETQGMSDEQYF
TRBV7-8,TRBD1,14,-,TRBJ1-2,TGTGCCAGCAGCTTTGGGTCAGGGGGAGAGGGCTACACCTTC,CASSFGSGGEGYTF
TRBV4-1,-,14,few,TRBJ2-3,TGCGCCAGCAGCCAAGAAGGCGAGGGCGATACGCAGTATTTT,CASSQEGEGDTQYF
TRBV7-9,-,13,many,TRBJ2-1,TGTGCCAGCAGCTTATCAGCGTCGCGCGAGCAGTTCTTC,CASSLSASREQFF
TRBV18,TRBD1,14,-,TRBJ2-7,TGTGCCACCACAGGGGATTTAGGCTCCTACGAGCAGTACTTC,CATTGDLGSYEQYF
TRBV5-1,TRBD1,15,many,TRBJ1-1,TGCGCCAGCAGTGTATGGACAGGGGGGAACACTGAAGCTTTCTTT,CASSVWTGGNTEAFF
TRBV11-3,-,12,few,TRBJ1-2,TGTGTGGACCGGCGCCCTAACTATGGCTACACCTTC,CVDRRPNYGYTF
TRBV4-3,-,14,few,TRBJ2-1,TGCGCCAGCAGCCAAGGGGATGGTGGTCGGAAGCAGTTCTTC,CASSQGDGGRKQFF
TRBV7-2,TRBD1,19,many,TRBJ1-6,TGTGCCAGCAGCCTGGGGTTCGGGACAGGGGCGTCGGCGAATTCACCCCTCCACTTT,CASSLGFGTGASANSPLHF
TRBV4-1,-,14,-,TRBJ2-1,TGCGCCAGCAGCCAAGATCCATCGTCCAATGAGCAGTTCTTC,CASSQDPSSNEQFF
TRBV20-1,-,12,many,TRBJ1-2,TGCAGTGCTAGTCCAGGGGCCTATGGCTACACCTTC,CSASPGAYGYTF
TRBV12-3/TRBV12-4,-,14,many,TRBJ1-6,TGTGCCAGCAGTTTCGACGACGGGGGTTCACCCCTCCACTTT,CASSFDDGGSPLHF
TRBV20-1,TRBD2,16,few,TRBJ2-5,TGCAGTGCTAGGGACGGGACTAGCGGGAGCGGAGAGACCCAGTACTTC,CSARDGTSGSGETQYF
TRBV9,-,15,many,TRBJ1-1,TGTGCCAGCACAACCAGACCCCAGGGTGTCGGTGAAGCTTTCTTT,CASTTRPQGVGEAFF
TRBV5-1,-,14,many,TRBJ1-1,TGCGCCAGCAGCTTGGAACCGAGGAACACTGAAGCTTTCTTT,CASSLEPRNTEAFF
TRBV9,TRBD2,16,many,TRBJ2-5,TGTGCCAGCAGCGTAGGGGGCGGGAGGGTGTCGGAGACCCAGTACTTC,CASSVGGGRVSETQYF
TRBV19,TRBD1,16,few,TRBJ2-1,TGTGCCAGTAGTATTTTAGGACAGGGGCGGCACAATGAGCAGTTCTTC,CASSILGQGRHNEQFF